This T cell receptor (beta chain) was sequenced in a study of blood T cells in healthy people across ages. Study-wide findings and caveats: Age advanced and TCR beta diversity per million T cells fell, roughly linearly. Naive CD4+ cell counts and diversity both ran higher in long-lived than in aged donors.

A remark on this clonotype: Its matching antigen is unknown. An end of the junction does not agree with germline; a read error may underlie this.

It was with a sample-barcoded 5' primer and a J-beta primer mix that a second PCR of about 6 to 12 cycles was run. All cDNA molecules were each tagged by a template-switch adaptor with 12 random nucleotides. Via MiXCR, TCRdb re-called the 5' RACE reads, giving one row per CDR3 protein. The sample carries fewer than 1.5 million distinct CDR3 sequences, 42% recorded once. Healthy Russian Caucasian donors spanned ages about 6 to 100 years. This CDR3 region has 16 residues. Germline V gene lookup returns CDR1 MNHEY and CDR2 SMNVEV (reference sequence). This receptor was identified in a woman aged 18-30 years in good health. The material sequenced was blood. The rearrangement joins TRBV27 to TRBJ2-3; D is perhaps TRBD2 (6 bases). The CDR3 nucleotides read TGTGCCGGCAGTTTATGGTCCAGCCCTAGCGCAGATACGCAGTATTTT. Residues: CAGSLWSSPSADTQYF.